This T cell receptor beta chain is from a study of blood T cell repertoires in COVID-19. Whole-study context: PBMCs, B-cell-depleted T cells, or T cells provided the cDNA or gDNA that made up the material.

The V gene lost 5 bases and the J gene lost 1 base, with 21 bases spanning the gap. The CDR3 has 19 residues. Germline CDR1 LNHDA, CDR2 SQIVND (reference sequence). This clone showed up just a few times. Only in-frame clones appear in the TCRdb table, and some are missing; sequencing was by immunoSEQ multiplex PCR. In the table there are 99,000 or so clones, roughly four fifths of which are singletons. The clonotype comes from a woman older than 75 with acute or convalescent COVID-19. The V gene is TRBV19, the J gene TRBJ2-6; maybe TRBD1 (6 bases). The specimen was peripheral blood. The CDR3 DNA sequence: TGTGCCAGTAGTGGCAGGACAGCTATCCGGATATCTGGGGCCAACGTCCTGACTTTC. Amino acid sequence: CASSGRTAIRISGANVLTF.